These 24 T cell receptor beta chains were all obtained from the same sample, sequenced in a study of T cells after yellow fever vaccination. MiXCR was run by TCRdb on the 5' RACE reads, yielding one entry per CDR3 protein. This table holds approximately 510,000 distinct CDR3 sequences, around a fifth found once. Sequenced here: PBMCs, sampled 21 days after the first yellow fever vaccination. Receptors were obtained from a man in his late teens or twenties who received the YFV17D yellow fever vaccine.

The rearrangement links TRBV7-9 to TRBJ2-5; TRBD1 agrees at 10 bases. CDR1 is SEHNR, CDR2 FQNEAQ, per germline (reference sequence). The CDR3 totals 15 residues. J was trimmed by 3 bases and V by 5 bases; bases with no gene match: 6. As DNA, the CDR3 is TGTGCCAGCAGCCTAGGGACAGGGGAGGAAGAGACCCAGTACTTC. Translation: CASSLGTGEEETQYF.

The rearrangement uses TRBV7-9 and TRBJ1-1; the match to TRBD1 covers 7 bases. The CDR3 runs 15 residues. The V gene's germline CDR1 is SEHNR and CDR2 FQNEAQ (reference sequence). Germline trimming cut 7 bases from V and 4 bases from J; bases unmatched to any gene: 12. This CDR3 is CASIRPRQGSTEAFF. The CDR3, as DNA: TGTGCCAGCATCCGACCACGACAGGGTAGCACTGAAGCTTTCTTT.

A few counts support this clonotype. The chain uses TRBV3-1 and TRBJ2-7; no clear D. CDR3 length: 15 amino acids. The V and J ends lost 5 bases and 5 bases respectively, with 19 bases between them. Germline lookup yields CDR1 LGHDT and CDR2 YNNKEL (reference sequence). The CDR3 region is CASSSAGMRADEQYF. The CDR3 DNA sequence: TGTGCCAGCAGCTCAGCTGGCATGCGTGCGGACGAGCAGTACTTC.

V usage is TRBV7-2 and J usage is TRBJ2-1, with a tentative D call TRBD1 (6 bases). The V end was cut by 5 bases, the J end by 5 bases, with 13 bases between. Germline CDR1 is SGHTA and CDR2 is FQGNSA. The CDR3 totals 14 residues. Here the CDR3 DNA reads TGTGCCAGCAGCGCCCGGGCAGGGGACAATGAGCAGTTCTTC. It translates to CASSARAGDNEQFF.

This clonotype was observed a few times. The chain is built from TRBV6-1 and TRBJ2-7; perhaps TRBD2 as D (7 bases). The germline V gene encodes CDR1 MNHNS and CDR2 SASEGT. The CDR3 is 14 residues long. Trimming removed 2 bases at V and 9 bases at J, with 17 bases between. The CDR3: CASSESGRGIAQYV. As DNA, the CDR3 is TGTGCCAGCAGTGAATCTGGGAGGGGGATCGCGCAGTACGTC.

This clonotype has just a few counts. The J gene is TRBJ2-7, the V gene TRBV10-3; D uncertain. Between the trimmed V and J ends, which lost 6 bases and 6 bases, there was a span of 12 bases. This CDR3 has 12 residues. The V gene's germline CDR1 is ENHRY and CDR2 SYGVKD. This CDR3 is CAIRDRITEQYF. The DNA for the CDR3 is TGTGCCATCAGGGATAGAATCACCGAGCAGTACTTC.

The table lists this clonotype with a few counts. The chain links TRBV29-1 to TRBJ1-6; D remains unclear. The CDR3 spans 13 residues. V was cut by 5 bases and J by 7 bases, with 12 bases left in between. Germline-derived CDR1 and CDR2 are SQVTM and ANQGSEA. The CDR3 loop reads CSVWAGPNSPLHF. CDR3 bases: TGCAGCGTTTGGGCTGGGCCAAATTCACCCCTCCACTTT.

The rearrangement joins TRBV7-9 to TRBJ1-6; 7 nucleotides match TRBD1. Germline values: CDR1 SEHNR, CDR2 FQNEAQ (reference sequence). With 3 bases clipped from V and 6 bases from J, the junction kept 2 bases outside the gene matches. The CDR3 runs 14 residues. CDR3 DNA: TGTGCCAGCAGCTTCGCAGGGGGTAATTCACCCCTCCACTTT. Translation gives CASSFAGGNSPLHF.

The CDR3 here is CSVETLKSTSTDTQYF. The CDR3 DNA sequence: TGCAGCGTTGAAACCCTCAAGTCAACTAGCACAGATACGCAGTATTTT. This chain connects TRBV29-1 to TRBJ2-3; the D is unclear. Trimming pared 2 bases from V and 0 bases from J, leaving 15 bases between. Germline loops: CDR1 SQVTM, CDR2 ANQGSEA. The length of the CDR3 is 16 residues.

The chain has TRBV7-9 and TRBJ1-3; 11 positions match TRBD1. J lost 0 bases, V lost 11 bases, and 9 bases had no gene match. This CDR3 contains 16 residues. CDR1 and CDR2 from the germline V gene are SEHNR and FQNEAQ (reference sequence). CDR3 amino acids: CASRTGTGGSGNTIYF. The CDR3 bases are TGTGCCTCACGCACGGGGACAGGGGGCTCTGGAAACACCATATATTTT.

The rearrangement joins TRBV4-2 to TRBJ1-1, with D hard to call. The CDR3 sequence is 14 residues long. Trimming removed 0 bases from V and 3 bases from J, with 8 bases in between. The germline V gene encodes CDR1 LGHNA and CDR2 YNFKEQ. The CDR3 loop is CASSQERVDTEAFF. The CDR3 DNA follows: TGTGCCAGCAGCCAAGAGAGGGTGGACACTGAAGCTTTCTTT.

This clonotype showed up many times. V gene TRBV7-2 combines with J gene TRBJ2-1; the match to TRBD2 covers 7 bases. After removal of 5 bases from V and 0 bases from J, the junction contained 4 bases not matched to a gene. The CDR3 covers 15 residues. The V gene's germline CDR1 is SGHTA and CDR2 FQGNSA. This chain's CDR3 is CASSRRGDSYNEQFF. CDR3 nucleotide sequence: TGTGCCAGCAGCCGCCGGGGGGACTCCTACAATGAGCAGTTCTTC.

This chain uses TRBV5-1 with TRBJ2-3; TRBD1 aligns across 8 bases. The germline CDR1 and CDR2 sequences are SGHRS and YFSETQ. The CDR3 has 15 amino acids. After removal of 4 bases from V and 4 bases from J, the junction contained 8 bases not matched to a gene. The CDR3 here is CASSGQPQGADTQYF. CDR3 in DNA: TGCGCCAGCAGCGGACAACCACAGGGGGCAGATACGCAGTATTTT.

The chain combines TRBV29-1 with TRBJ2-7, with D maybe TRBD1 (6 bases). Trimming took 2 bases from V and 5 from J, leaving 10 bases between them. The V gene's germline CDR1 is SQVTM and CDR2 ANQGSEA. The CDR3 spans 12 residues. This CDR3 is CSVELSGDEQYF. The CDR3 bases are TGCAGCGTTGAACTCTCAGGGGACGAGCAGTACTTC.

This clonotype was counted only a few times. The rearrangement links TRBV5-1 to TRBJ2-2; possible D gene TRBD2, 6 bases. The germline CDR1 and CDR2 sequences are SGHRS and YFSETQ. V lost 0 bases, J lost 7 bases, and 10 bases lay in between. This CDR3 comprises 14 residues. CDR3: CASSLDGGGGELFF. CDR3 nucleotides: TGCGCCAGCAGCTTGGACGGGGGAGGCGGGGAGCTGTTTTTT.

The chain is built from TRBV7-2 and TRBJ1-2; 7 nucleotides agree with TRBD1. With V trimmed by 2 bases and J by 8 bases, 11 bases remained unmatched. Germline loops: CDR1 SGHTA, CDR2 FQGNSA. This CDR3 has 15 amino acids. As DNA, the CDR3 is TGTGCCAGCAGCTTATCGAATACCCACAGGGGCGGCTACACCTTC. The encoded protein is CASSLSNTHRGGYTF.

The chain carries TRBV12-3 or TRBV12-4 and TRBJ1-2; D not resolved. CDR3 length: 13 residues. Between the trimmed V and J ends, which lost 3 bases and 5 bases, there was a span of 10 bases. The CDR3 spells CASSFMVRYGYTF. The CDR3 bases are TGTGCCAGCAGTTTCATGGTTCGGTATGGCTACACCTTC.

CDR3 DNA: TGTGCCAGCAGTGATCAGGGAGGACGAACCGAAGCTTTCTTT. Amino acids: CASSDQGGRTEAFF. The chain has TRBV27 and TRBJ1-1; TRBD1 is a possible D gene (5 bases). Trimming removed 5 bases from V and 8 bases from J, with 18 bases in between. The CDR3 totals 14 residues. Germline values: CDR1 MNHEY, CDR2 SMNVEV (reference sequence).

This clonotype turned up a few times. In DNA, the CDR3 is TGTGCCAGCAGTGAAAAAACAGGACGCTATCAGCCCCAGCATTTT. Translating gives CASSEKTGRYQPQHF. V is TRBV2 and J is TRBJ1-5; possible D gene TRBD1, 5 bases. Germline CDR1 SNHLY, CDR2 FYNNEI. The CDR3 covers 15 residues. V was trimmed by 2 bases and J by 5 bases, leaving 13 bases between them.

This clonotype was seen only a few times. The chain uses TRBV6-2 or TRBV6-3 and TRBJ1-5; D not certain. V dropped 6 bases and J dropped 9 bases, with 12 bases sitting between them. The V gene's germline CDR1 is MNHEY and CDR2 SVGEGT. This CDR3 spans 12 amino acids. CDR3 coding DNA: TGTGCCAGCAGAGAATGGAATAGGCCCCAGCATTTT. Translated: CASREWNRPQHF.

In its sample, this clonotype was seen a few times. This chain connects TRBV3-1 to TRBJ2-5, with TRBD1 identical over 8 bases. This CDR3 comprises 14 residues. The V segment lost 3 bases and the J segment 4 bases; nucleotides outside the gene matches: 4. CDR1 is LGHDT, CDR2 YNNKEL, per germline (reference sequence). In nucleotides, the CDR3 is TGTGCCAGCAGCCAGCCGACAGGGGCAGAGACCCAGTACTTC. This encodes CASSQPTGAETQYF.

The chain carries TRBV5-5 and TRBJ2-2; D ambiguous. Trimming removed 6 bases at V and 0 bases at J, with 9 bases between. Germline assignment: CDR1 SGHKS and CDR2 YYEKEE (reference sequence). The CDR3 length is 14 residues. This CDR3 reads CASMGYSNTGELFF. The CDR3, as DNA: TGTGCCAGCATGGGCTATTCGAACACCGGGGAGCTGTTTTTT.

V gene TRBV4-2 combines with J gene TRBJ2-1, with D maybe TRBD2 (5 bases). Germline CDR1 and CDR2: LGHNA and YNFKEQ. The ends were cut back, 6 bases at V and 6 bases at J, with 9 bases in the middle. The CDR3 extends over 12 amino acids. The CDR3 DNA reads as TGTGCCAGCAGTTCGGCGGGCAATGAGCAGTTCTTC. It yields the protein CASSSAGNEQFF.

This clonotype occurred many times. J is TRBJ1-1 and V is TRBV2, with TRBD1 identical over 7 bases. The CDR3 has 16 amino acids. Unmatched junction bases numbered 11, after V lost 1 base and J lost 6 bases. The germline gives CDR1 SNHLY, CDR2 FYNNEI. The CDR3 spells CASSEGATGRFAEAFF. CDR3 sequence (DNA): TGTGCCAGCAGTGAAGGGGCGACAGGGAGGTTTGCTGAAGCTTTCTTT.